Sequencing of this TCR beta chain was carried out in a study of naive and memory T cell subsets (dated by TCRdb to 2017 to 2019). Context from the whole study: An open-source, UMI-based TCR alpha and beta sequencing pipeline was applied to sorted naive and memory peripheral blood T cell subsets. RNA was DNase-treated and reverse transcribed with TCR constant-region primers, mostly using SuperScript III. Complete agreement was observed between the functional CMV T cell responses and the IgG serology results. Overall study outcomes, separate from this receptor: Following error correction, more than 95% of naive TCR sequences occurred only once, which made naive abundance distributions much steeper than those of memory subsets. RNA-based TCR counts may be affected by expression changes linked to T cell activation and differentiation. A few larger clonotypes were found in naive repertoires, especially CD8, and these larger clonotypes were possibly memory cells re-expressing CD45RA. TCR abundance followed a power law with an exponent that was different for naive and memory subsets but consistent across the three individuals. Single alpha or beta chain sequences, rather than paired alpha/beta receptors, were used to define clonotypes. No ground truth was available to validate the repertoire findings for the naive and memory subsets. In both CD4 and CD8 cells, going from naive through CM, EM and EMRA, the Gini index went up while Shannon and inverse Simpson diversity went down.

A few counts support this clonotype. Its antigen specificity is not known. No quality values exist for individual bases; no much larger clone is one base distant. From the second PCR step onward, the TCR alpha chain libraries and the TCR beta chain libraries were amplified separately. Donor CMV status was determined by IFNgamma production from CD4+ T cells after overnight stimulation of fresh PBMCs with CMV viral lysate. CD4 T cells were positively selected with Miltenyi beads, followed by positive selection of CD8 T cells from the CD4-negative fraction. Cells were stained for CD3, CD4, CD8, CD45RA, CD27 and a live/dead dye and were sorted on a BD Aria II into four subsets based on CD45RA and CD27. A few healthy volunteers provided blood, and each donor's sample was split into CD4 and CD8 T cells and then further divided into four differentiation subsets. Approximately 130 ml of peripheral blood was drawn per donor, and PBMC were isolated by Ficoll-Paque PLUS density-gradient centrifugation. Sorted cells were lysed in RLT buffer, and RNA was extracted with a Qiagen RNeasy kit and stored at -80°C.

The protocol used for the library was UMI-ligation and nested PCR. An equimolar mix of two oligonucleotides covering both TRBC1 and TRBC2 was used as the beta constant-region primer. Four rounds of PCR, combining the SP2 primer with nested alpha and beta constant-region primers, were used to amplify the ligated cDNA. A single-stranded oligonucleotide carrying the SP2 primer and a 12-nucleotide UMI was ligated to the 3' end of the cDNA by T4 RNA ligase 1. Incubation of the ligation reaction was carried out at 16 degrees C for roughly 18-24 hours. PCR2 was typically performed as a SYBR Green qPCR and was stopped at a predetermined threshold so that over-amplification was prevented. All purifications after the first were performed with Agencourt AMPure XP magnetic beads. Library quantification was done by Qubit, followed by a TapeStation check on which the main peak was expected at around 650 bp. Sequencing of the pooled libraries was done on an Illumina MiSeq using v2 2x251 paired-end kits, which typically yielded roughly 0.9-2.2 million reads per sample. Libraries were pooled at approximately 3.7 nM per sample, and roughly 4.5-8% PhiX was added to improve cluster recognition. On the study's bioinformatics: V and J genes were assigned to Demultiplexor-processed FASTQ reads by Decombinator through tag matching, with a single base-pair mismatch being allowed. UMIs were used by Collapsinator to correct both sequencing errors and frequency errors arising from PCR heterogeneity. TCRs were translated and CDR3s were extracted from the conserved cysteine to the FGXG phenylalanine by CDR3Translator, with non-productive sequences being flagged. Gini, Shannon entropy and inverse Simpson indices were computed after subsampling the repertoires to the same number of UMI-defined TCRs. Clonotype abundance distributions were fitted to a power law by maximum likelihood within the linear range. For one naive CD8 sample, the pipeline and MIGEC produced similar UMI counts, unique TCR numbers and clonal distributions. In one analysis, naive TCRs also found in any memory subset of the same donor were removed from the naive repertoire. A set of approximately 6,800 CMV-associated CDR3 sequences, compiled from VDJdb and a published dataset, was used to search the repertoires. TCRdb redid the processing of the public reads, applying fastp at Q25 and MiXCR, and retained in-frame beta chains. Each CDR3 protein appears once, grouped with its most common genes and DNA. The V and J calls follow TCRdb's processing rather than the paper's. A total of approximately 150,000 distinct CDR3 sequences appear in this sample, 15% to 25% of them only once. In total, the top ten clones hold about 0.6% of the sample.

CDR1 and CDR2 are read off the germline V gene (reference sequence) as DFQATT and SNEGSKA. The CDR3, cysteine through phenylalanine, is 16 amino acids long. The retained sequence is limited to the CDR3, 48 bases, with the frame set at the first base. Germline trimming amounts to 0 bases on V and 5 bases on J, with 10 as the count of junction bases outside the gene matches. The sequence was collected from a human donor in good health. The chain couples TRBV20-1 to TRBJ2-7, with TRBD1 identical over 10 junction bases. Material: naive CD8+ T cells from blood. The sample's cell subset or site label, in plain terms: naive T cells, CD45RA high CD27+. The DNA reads TGCAGTGCTAGAGATGCCTTCGGGACAGGGGACCACGAGCAGTACTTC. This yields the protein CSARDAFGTGDHEQYF.